These T cell receptor beta chains were read from a single sample in a study of beta chain features in type 1 diabetes. Data came from immunoSEQ multiplex PCR; TCRdb stores just in-frame clones and leaves some out. The sample includes 20,000 to 25,000 clones, roughly 66% of them seen just once. The sequenced material came from Tregs from blood. The source of these receptors is a man aged 18 to 30 with type 1 diabetes. Both conserved end residues are part of each CDR3. D genes are given only for firm matches. Clone size is not always given. Where it is, it says once, few, many or a class for expanded clones.

j_call d_call v_call clone_size cdr3_nt cdr3_aa
TRBJ2-3 TRBD2 TRBV11-2 . TGTGCCAGCAGCTCAGGGACTAGCGGTTACCTCACAGATACGCAGTATTTT CASSSGTSGYLTDTQYF
TRBJ2-7 TRBD1 TRBV6-5 . TGTGCCAGCAGTTATCCGGACAGGGACGAGCAGTACTTC CASSYPDRDEQYF
TRBJ1-6 TRBD1 TRBV10-3 . TGTGCCATCAGTGACGGAGGGGGCGATTCACCCCTCCACTTT CAISDGGGDSPLHF
TRBJ1-2 TRBD1 TRBV18 . TGTGCCAGCTCACCGACAGGGTGGGTAGAAGGCTACACCTTC CASSPTGWVEGYTF
TRBJ2-4 . TRBV5-6 . TGTGCCAGCAGCCCTAAACGATGGACAGGAGGGAACATTCAGTACTTC CASSPKRWTGGNIQYF
TRBJ2-5 . TRBV5-5 . TGTGCCAGCAGCTTTCGGGGAAGCCAAGAGACCCAGTACTTC CASSFRGSQETQYF
TRBJ2-7 TRBD2 TRBV7-2 once TGTGCCAGCACCCCGGGGGGTAGCGGGGTCGAGCAGTACTTC CASTPGGSGVEQYF
TRBJ2-7 . TRBV10-3 . TGTGCCATCTGCCCGGGGGACGAGACCTACGAGCAGTACTTC CAICPGDETYEQYF
TRBJ2-7 . TRBV11-2 . TGTGCCAGCAGCTTAGTGCAGGGCGGCTACGAGCAGTACTTC CASSLVQGGYEQYF
TRBJ2-5 . TRBV5-1 few TGCGCCAGTGACGCGGGGAATGGAGAGACCCAGTACTTC CASDAGNGETQYF
TRBJ1-2 . TRBV9 . TGTGCCAGCAGCGGTCAAGGGGGGGGCTATGGCTACACCTTC CASSGQGGGYGYTF
TRBJ2-2 . TRBV10-2 . TGCGCCAGCAGTGAGCCCGGCGGCTCGAACACCGGGGAGCTGTTTTTT CASSEPGGSNTGELFF
TRBJ2-1 TRBD2 TRBV12-5 . TGTGCTAGTGGTTCCCCACGGACTAGCGGGGCGCACTACTACAATGAGCAGTTCTTC CASGSPRTSGAHYYNEQFF
TRBJ1-1 . TRBV18 once TGTGCCAGCTCACCACCTAACACCCTGAACACTGAAGCTTTCTTT CASSPPNTLNTEAFF
TRBJ2-6 . TRBV7-9 . TGTGCCAGCAGCTGGAGTAGGGGGTCCGGGGCCAACGTCCTGACTTTC CASSWSRGSGANVLTF
TRBJ2-5 . TRBV18 . TGTGCCAGCTCACGCGGGACAGCGGAGACCCAGTACTTC CASSRGTAETQYF
TRBJ2-2 . TRBV5-6 once TGTGCCAGCAGCTTGGTGTACGGGAACACCGGGGAGCTGTTTTTT CASSLVYGNTGELFF
TRBJ2-3 TRBD2 TRBV5-1 . TGCGCCAGCAACCCGCTAGCGGGGGGAGCAGATACGCAGTATTTT CASNPLAGGADTQYF
TRBJ2-6 . TRBV5-4 . TGTGCCAGCTGCATATTCGTACCAGAACAAAGTCGGGCCAACGTCCTGACTTTC CASCIFVPEQSRANVLTF
TRBJ2-1 . TRBV7-6 . TGTGCCAGCAGCGTTCTGTATCCGGGAACCGTTGCGGCCAATGAGCAGTTCTTC CASSVLYPGTVAANEQFF
TRBJ2-1 TRBD2 TRBV11-2 . TGTGCCAGCAGCGTGGGACTAGCCAATGAGCAGTTCTTC CASSVGLANEQFF
TRBJ1-6 . TRBV9 few TGTGCCAGCAGCGCACGCCGGGACACACATTCACCCCTCCACTTT CASSARRDTHSPLHF
TRBJ1-3 . TRBV29-1 once TGCAGCGTCCGTCTTGCGGGAAACACCATATATTTT CSVRLAGNTIYF
TRBJ2-5 . TRBV7-9 few TGTGCCAGCAGCTTGCGGCGGGGTACGCAAGAGACCCAGTACTTC CASSLRRGTQETQYF
TRBJ1-1 . TRBV29-1 . TGCAGCGTGTCGGGAGCCTACACTGAAGCTTTCTTT CSVSGAYTEAFF
TRBJ1-2 . TRBV10-3 . TGTGCCATCAGTGGGACCCCGGGGGGCAATGGCTACACCTTC CAISGTPGGNGYTF
TRBJ2-5 . TRBV28 . TGTGCCAGCAGTCCAAACCCCGCTCAGGGGGGCCAAGAGACCCAGTACTTC CASSPNPAQGGQETQYF
TRBJ2-3 TRBD2 TRBV7-9 few TGTGCCAGCAGCTTATGGCAGCGGGGGGTCAATACGCAGTATTTT CASSLWQRGVNTQYF
TRBJ2-3 . TRBV18 . TGTGCCAGCTCACCAATGGGCGAAAACGTTGGTACGCAGTATTTT CASSPMGENVGTQYF
TRBJ2-7 . TRBV7-6 . TGTGCCAACAGCTTACAGGGACACTACGAGCAGTACTTC CANSLQGHYEQYF
TRBJ1-6 . TRBV18 once TGTGCCAGCTCACCTCGGGGGGATAATTCACCCCTCCACTTT CASSPRGDNSPLHF
TRBJ2-7 . TRBV7-2 . TGTGCCAGCAGCTTAGTACGGTTGGGAGCCTACGAGCAGTACTTC CASSLVRLGAYEQYF
TRBJ1-5 TRBD1 TRBV15 . TGTGCCACCAGCAGAGACAGAGTGCAGGGGGGCTATAGCAATCAGCCCCAGCATTTT CATSRDRVQGGYSNQPQHF
TRBJ2-7 . TRBV19 . TGTGCCAGTAGTGTCAGGGGTTCCTACGAGCAGTACTTC CASSVRGSYEQYF
TRBJ2-2 . TRBV11-2 . TGTGCCAGCAGCTTAGAGGGCAGGGGTAATGGGGTGTTTTTT CASSLEGRGNGVFF
TRBJ2-1 TRBD2 TRBV2 . TGTGCCAGCAGCTCGAGCGCTAGGGGACTAGCGGTTTACAGCTCCTACAATGAGCAGTTCTTC CASSSSARGLAVYSSYNEQFF
TRBJ2-7 . TRBV23-1 . TGCGCCAGCCGAAAGGGGGTCTCCTACGAGCAGTACTTC CASRKGVSYEQYF
TRBJ2-2 . TRBV5-8 . TGTGCCAGCAGCTTACGAGGCGGGGAGCTGTTTTTT CASSLRGGELFF
TRBJ2-3 TRBD1 TRBV5-1 . TGCGCCAGCAGCTTGGAGACAGGGGGGTCCACAGATACGCAGTATTTT CASSLETGGSTDTQYF
TRBJ1-2 TRBD1 TRBV6-5 . TGTGCCAGCAGCCTGACAGGGAATGGCTACACCTTC CASSLTGNGYTF
TRBJ2-3 TRBD2 TRBV29-1 . TGCAGCGCTAGCGGGAGGACCACAGATACGCAGTATTTT CSASGRTTDTQYF
TRBJ2-3 . TRBV11-1 . TGTGCCAGCAATCCTAATTCAGGGCCAGATACGCAGTATTTT CASNPNSGPDTQYF
TRBJ1-1 . TRBV10-1 . TGCGCCAGCAGGGATCGAAAGAGGGTTAACACTGAAGCTTTCTTT CASRDRKRVNTEAFF
TRBJ2-5 TRBD2 TRBV7-9 . TGTGCCAGCAGCTCCGGACTAGTGCCCCAAGAGACCCAGTACTTC CASSSGLVPQETQYF
TRBJ2-7 . TRBV5-1 . TGCGCCAGCAGGGGAGGTGAGACCTACGAGCAGTACTTC CASRGGETYEQYF
TRBJ2-7 . TRBV6-5 . TGTGCCAGCAGTTACTCGCTAGGTCCGGACGAGCAGTACTTC CASSYSLGPDEQYF
TRBJ2-3 TRBD2 TRBV29-1 few TGCAGCGTGGCACTCCTTGGGGGGGAGGGGGATACGCAGTATTTT CSVALLGGEGDTQYF
TRBJ1-2 . TRBV19 . TGTGCCAGTAGTATCGGCCCCGGGTATGGCTACACCTTC CASSIGPGYGYTF
TRBJ2-7 . TRBV11-2 . TGTGCCAGCAGAGGGGTCTCCTACGAGCAGTACTTC CASRGVSYEQYF
TRBJ2-7 TRBD1 TRBV5-1 . TGCGCCAGCAGCCGAGGGACAGGGGAAAACGAGCAGTACTTC CASSRGTGENEQYF
TRBJ2-1 . TRBV27 . TGTGCCAGCAGTAGACTTGGGGCTCCCGAAGGCGGTGAGCAGTTCTTC CASSRLGAPEGGEQFF
TRBJ1-6 . TRBV7-2 . TGTGCCAGCAGCTGGGACAAGTATAATTCACCCCTCCACTTT CASSWDKYNSPLHF
TRBJ2-3 TRBD2 TRBV10-3 . TGTGCCATCTCCCGAGCGGGAGGGTCTTTCGTAGATACGCAGTATTTT CAISRAGGSFVDTQYF